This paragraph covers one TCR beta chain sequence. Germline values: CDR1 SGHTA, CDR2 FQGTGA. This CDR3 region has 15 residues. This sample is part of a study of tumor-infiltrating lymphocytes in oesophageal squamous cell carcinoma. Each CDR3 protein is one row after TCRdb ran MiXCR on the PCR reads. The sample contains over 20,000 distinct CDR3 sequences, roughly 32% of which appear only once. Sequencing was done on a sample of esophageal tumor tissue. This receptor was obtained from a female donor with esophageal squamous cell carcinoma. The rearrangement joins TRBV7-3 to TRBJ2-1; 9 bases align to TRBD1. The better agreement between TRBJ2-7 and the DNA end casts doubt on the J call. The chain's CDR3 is CASSSGTGIENEQYF. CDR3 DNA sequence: TGTGCCAGCAGCTCAGGGACAGGGATTGAGAATGAGCAGTACTTC.